This entry lists 5 T cell receptor beta chains sequenced from one sample in a study of radiotherapy plus CTLA-4 blockade in lung cancer. Data came from immunoSEQ multiplex PCR; TCRdb stores just in-frame clones and leaves some out. The sample contains around 80,000 clones, roughly 80% of which appear only once. The sample was peripheral blood, taken from a patient treated with radiotherapy plus ipilimumab. The receptors originated from a human donor with non-small cell lung cancer whose response to radiotherapy plus ipilimumab could not be evaluated.

This clone was counted between two and nine times. CDR3 nucleotides: TGTGCCAGTAGTATTCGTGGAGGAGGCTACACCTTC. It is translated as CASSIRGGGYTF. The chain couples TRBV19 to TRBJ1-2; D gene uncertain. This CDR3 is built from 12 residues. V dropped 3 bases and J dropped 8 bases, with 10 bases sitting between them. Germline V gives CDR1 LNHDA, CDR2 SQIVND (reference sequence).

In regard to this clone: Just one base apart from a much larger clone, this may be a read error. J is TRBJ1-1 and V is TRBV4-1; 11 nucleotides agree with TRBD1. Germline assignment: CDR1 MGHRA and CDR2 YSYEKL. This CDR3 contains 16 residues. Trimming removed 3 bases from V and 1 base from J; junction bases left unmatched: 4. The CDR3 spells CASSQYGTGGNTEAFF. CDR3 DNA: TGCGCCAGCAGCCAGTACGGGACAGGGGGGAACACTGAAGCTTTCTTT.

V gene TRBV5-1 combines with J gene TRBJ2-7; TRBD2 agrees at 11 bases. Germline values: CDR1 SGHRS, CDR2 YFSETQ. CDR3 length equals 16 residues. After removal of 4 bases from V and 3 bases from J, the junction contained 9 bases not matched to a gene. This chain's CDR3 is CASSRVLGLADYEQYF. CDR3 sequence (DNA): TGCGCCAGCAGCCGAGTCCTGGGACTAGCGGACTACGAGCAGTACTTC.

This clone was seen many times. The chain couples TRBV5-4 to TRBJ1-3; tentative D call: TRBD1 (5 bases). V was cut by 1 base and J by 8 bases, with 13 bases left in between. Germline V gene lookup returns CDR1 SGHNT and CDR2 YYREEE (reference sequence). CDR3 length: 14 residues. The CDR3 loop reads CASSLISDIDTIYF. CDR3 DNA: TGTGCCAGCAGCTTGATCTCGGACATTGACACCATATATTTT.

The rearrangement uses TRBV5-5 and TRBJ1-1, with TRBD1 as a possible D gene (6 bases). CDR3 length: 15 residues. Between the trimmed V and J ends, which lost 5 bases and 4 bases, there was a span of 18 bases. The germline gives CDR1 SGHKS, CDR2 YYEKEE (reference sequence). The CDR3 region has the DNA TGTGCCAGCAGTATTAAGGGGGTTGAGGTCACTGAAGCTTTCTTT. Translating gives CASSIKGVEVTEAFF.